The present TCR beta chain was sequenced within a study of beta chain features in type 1 diabetes. Study-level points and caveats: Patients with Type 1 diabetes showed moderately but significantly shorter TCRB CDR3s in all four CD4+ subsets. VDJ junctions sequenced from type 1 diabetes patients showed fewer insertions and more deletions. In comparison with healthy donors, patients had naive, central memory and Treg TCRB repertoires that appeared more similar.

Every bit of the isolated RNA underwent reverse transcription, so sequencing read expressed TCRB transcripts. Generated by immunoSEQ multiplex PCR, the TCRdb table keeps only in-frame clones and is missing some. The data contain some 660,000 clones, more than 13% of them singletons. CD4+ cells of the naive, central memory, regulatory and stem cell-like memory types were sorted via CD45RO/CCR7/CD25/CD127/CD95/CD27. Every sorted population was more than 95% pure. Germline CDR1 is SGHNT and CDR2 is YENEEA. Trimming took off 1 base at V and 4 bases at J, with 11 bases between the two ends. This CDR3 is 15 amino acids long. Note on this clone: The antigen is not known.

This clonotype was sampled from a man aged 18 to 35 with type 1 diabetes. V and J are TRBV11-3 and TRBJ2-1, with D hard to call. The material sequenced was naive CD4+ T cells from blood. CDR3 bases: TGTGCCAGCAGCTTAGGTGGGTCTACGTACAATGAGCAGTTCTTC. As protein: CASSLGGSTYNEQFF.